This TCR beta chain was identified during a study of shared clonotypes between healthy human individuals. Across the whole study: Participating donors consisted of a couple of women and a few men aged 18 to 49.

In the authors' methods: Filtering of immunoSEQ junctional sequences could not match full-length read filtering. Method: immunoSEQ multiplex PCR; TCRdb's copy keeps in-frame clones and lacks some. V and J calls and clone size come straight from that table; D and trimming were deduced from the DNA. Of some 680,000 clones listed, around three quarters are singletons. Germline V CDR1 and CDR2: KGHSY, FQNENV. V dropped 3 bases and J dropped 2 bases, with 10 bases sitting between them. The CDR3 covers 14 residues. Sequenced: memory CD4+ T cells sorted from blood. As to subset: CD45RA-negative fraction. The gene calls are TRBV16 and TRBJ1-2, with a possible D match to TRBD1 (5 bases). The clonotype originates from a woman aged 25 to 39 in good health. DNA for the CDR3: TGTGCCAGCAGCCAGGGACGGACCAACTATGGCTACACCTTC. It is translated as CASSQGRTNYGYTF. Supplemented by reference TRBV16 and TRBJ1-2, the full variable domain reads GEEVAQTPKHLVRGEGQKAKLYCAPIKGHSYVFWYQQVLKNEFKFLISFQNENVFDETGMPKERFSAKCLPNSPCSLEIQATKLEDSAVYFCASSQGRTNYGYTFGSGTRLTVV.